This record covers a single T cell receptor beta chain. Its antigen is still unknown. The entry originates in a study of OX40 agonist ivuxolimab in advanced cancers. Overall study: Checkpoint inhibitors had been given previously to approximately 40% of patients. Study observations and caveats: Dosing at 0.1 to 3.0 mg/kg was accompanied by clonal expansion of CD4+ and CD8+ blood T cells by week 6. Some nonresponders also had low normalized T-cell clonal expansion.

Sequencing used immunoSEQ multiplex PCR; TCRdb keeps in-frame clones, though not all of them. Of roughly 63,000 clones listed, roughly nine tenths are singletons. This CDR3 spans 16 amino acids. V lost 7 bases to trimming and J lost 2 bases, with 17 bases between them. CDR1 MNHEY and CDR2 SMNVEV come from the germline V gene (reference sequence). Specimen: CD4+ or CD8+ T cells sorted from blood, collected in a trial of the OX40 agonist ivuxolimab. The sequence was collected from an adult with an advanced solid tumor such as melanoma, head and neck, liver or kidney cancer. V and J are TRBV27 and TRBJ2-2; tentatively, D is TRBD1 (6 bases). The CDR3 DNA sequence: TGTGCCAGCACTATCGGGACACTTGACAACACCGGGGAGCTGTTTTTT. This codes for CASTIGTLDNTGELFF.